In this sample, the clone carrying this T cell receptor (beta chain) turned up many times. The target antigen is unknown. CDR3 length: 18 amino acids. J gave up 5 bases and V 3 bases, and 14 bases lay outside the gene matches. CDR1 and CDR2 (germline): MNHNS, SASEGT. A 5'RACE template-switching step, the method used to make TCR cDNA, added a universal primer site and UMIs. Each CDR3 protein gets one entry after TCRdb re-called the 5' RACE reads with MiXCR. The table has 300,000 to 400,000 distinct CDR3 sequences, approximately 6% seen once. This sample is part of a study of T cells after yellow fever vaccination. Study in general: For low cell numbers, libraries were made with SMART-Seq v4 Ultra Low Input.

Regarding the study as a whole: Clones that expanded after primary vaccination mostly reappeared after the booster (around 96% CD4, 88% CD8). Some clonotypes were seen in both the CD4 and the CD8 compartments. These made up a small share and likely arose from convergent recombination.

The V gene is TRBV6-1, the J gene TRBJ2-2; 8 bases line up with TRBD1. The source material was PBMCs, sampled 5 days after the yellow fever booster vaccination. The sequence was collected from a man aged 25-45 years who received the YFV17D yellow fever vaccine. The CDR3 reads CASSDPPQGAVETGELFF. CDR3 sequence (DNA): TGTGCCAGCAGTGACCCACCCCAGGGGGCCGTTGAAACCGGGGAGCTGTTTTTT.